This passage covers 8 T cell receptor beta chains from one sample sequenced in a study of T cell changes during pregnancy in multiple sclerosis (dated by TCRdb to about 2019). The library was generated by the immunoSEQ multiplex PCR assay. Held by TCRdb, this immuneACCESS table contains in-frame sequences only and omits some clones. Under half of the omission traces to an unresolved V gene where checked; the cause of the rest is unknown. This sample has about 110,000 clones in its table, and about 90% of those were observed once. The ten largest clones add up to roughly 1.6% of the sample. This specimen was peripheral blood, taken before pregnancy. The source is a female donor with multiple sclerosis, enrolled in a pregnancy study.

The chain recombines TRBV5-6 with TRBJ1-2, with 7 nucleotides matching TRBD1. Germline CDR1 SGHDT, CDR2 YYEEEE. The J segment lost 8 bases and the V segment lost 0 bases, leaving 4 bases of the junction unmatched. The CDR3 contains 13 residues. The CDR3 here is CASSLVTGAGYTF. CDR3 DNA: TGTGCCAGCAGCTTGGTAACAGGGGCGGGCTACACCTTC.

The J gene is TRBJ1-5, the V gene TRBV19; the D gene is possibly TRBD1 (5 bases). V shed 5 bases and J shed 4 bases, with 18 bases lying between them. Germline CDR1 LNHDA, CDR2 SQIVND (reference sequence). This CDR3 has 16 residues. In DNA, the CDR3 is TGTGCCAGTAGTCCTGGAGGGGTCAGGGCGAATCAGCCCCAGCATTTT. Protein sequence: CASSPGGVRANQPQHF.

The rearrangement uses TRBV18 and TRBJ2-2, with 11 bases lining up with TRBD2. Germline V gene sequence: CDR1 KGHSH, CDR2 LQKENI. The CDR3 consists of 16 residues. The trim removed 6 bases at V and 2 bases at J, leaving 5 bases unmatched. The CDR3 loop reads CASSTTSGINTGELFF. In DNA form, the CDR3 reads TGTGCCAGCTCTACGACTAGCGGGATTAACACCGGGGAGCTGTTTTTT.

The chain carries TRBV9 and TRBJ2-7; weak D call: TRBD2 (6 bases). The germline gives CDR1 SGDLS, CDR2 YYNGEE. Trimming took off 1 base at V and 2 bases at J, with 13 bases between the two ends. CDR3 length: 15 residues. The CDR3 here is CASSVTPSGAYEQYF. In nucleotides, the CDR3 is TGTGCCAGCAGCGTAACCCCCTCGGGGGCCTACGAGCAGTACTTC. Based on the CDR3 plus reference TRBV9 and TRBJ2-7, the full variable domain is DSGVTQTPKHLITATGQRVTLRCSPRSGDLSVYWYQQSLDQGLQFLIQYYNGEERAKGNILERFSAQQFPDLHSELNLSSLELGDSALYFCASSVTPSGAYEQYFGPGTRLTVT.

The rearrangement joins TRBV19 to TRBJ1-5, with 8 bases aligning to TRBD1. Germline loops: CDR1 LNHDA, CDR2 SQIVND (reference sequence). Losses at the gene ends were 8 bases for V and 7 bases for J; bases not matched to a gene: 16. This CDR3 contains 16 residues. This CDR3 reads CASEGGGQGLWQPQHF. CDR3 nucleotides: TGTGCCAGTGAGGGTGGAGGACAGGGCCTTTGGCAGCCCCAGCATTTT.

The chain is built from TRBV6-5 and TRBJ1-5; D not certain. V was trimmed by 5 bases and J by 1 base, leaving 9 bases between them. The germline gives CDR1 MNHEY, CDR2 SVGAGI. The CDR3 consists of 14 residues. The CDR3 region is CASSELRSNQPQHF. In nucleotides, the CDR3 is TGTGCCAGCAGTGAGTTAAGAAGCAATCAGCCCCAGCATTTT.

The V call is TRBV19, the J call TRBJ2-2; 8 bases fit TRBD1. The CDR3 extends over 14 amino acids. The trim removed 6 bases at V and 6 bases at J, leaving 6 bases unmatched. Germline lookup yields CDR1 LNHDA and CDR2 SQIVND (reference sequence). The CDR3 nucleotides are TGTGCCAGTAGCGGACAGGGAGAACCCGGGGAGCTGTTTTTT. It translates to CASSGQGEPGELFF.

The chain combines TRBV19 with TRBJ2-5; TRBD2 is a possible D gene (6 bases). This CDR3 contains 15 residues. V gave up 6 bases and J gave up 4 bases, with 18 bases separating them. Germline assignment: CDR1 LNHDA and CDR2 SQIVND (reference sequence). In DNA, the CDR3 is TGTGCCAGTAGCCCCTCGGGAGTGGTCAGAGAGACCCAGTACTTC. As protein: CASSPSGVVRETQYF.